A selection of T cell receptor beta chains follows, all from one sample in a study of blood T cell repertoires in COVID-19. Method: immunoSEQ multiplex PCR; TCRdb's copy keeps in-frame clones and lacks some. The data show about 150,000 clones, with 90% seen just once and nearly 0.55% held by the top ten. The sample was peripheral blood. The source is a man aged 45-65 years with acute or convalescent COVID-19. The CDR3 runs from the conserved cysteine through the conserved F or W.

CASSPRTGLEEKLFF,TRBJ1-4,TRBV27,15
CATLEPNSNQPQHF,TRBJ1-5,TRBV21-1,14
CASSLSPTGSREKLFF,TRBJ1-4,TRBV7-9,16
CASSSQGSGANVLTF,TRBJ2-6,TRBV5-5,15
CASSLWGGSVDQPQHF,TRBJ1-5,TRBV28,16
CASSPTGFGTEAFF,TRBJ1-1,TRBV18,14
CASGTGVHTIYF,TRBJ1-3,TRBV2,12
CASSPGQWQPQHF,TRBJ1-5,TRBV18,13
CASSSGGGKGYGYTF,TRBJ1-2,TRBV5-1,15
CASSLGGGSYEQYF,TRBJ2-7,TRBV7-6,14
CAWSVGFGEKLFF,TRBJ1-4,TRBV30,13
CASSSGISSYEQYF,TRBJ2-7,TRBV28,14
CASSSTGTANIQYF,TRBJ2-4,TRBV5-1,14
CASSQPGQESYEQYF,TRBJ2-7,TRBV19,15
CASSEQGVQTGELFF,TRBJ2-2,TRBV3-1/TRBV3-2,15
CASKTGGTYTDTQYF,TRBJ2-3,TRBV19,15
CASSLAIAGSSPLHF,TRBJ1-6,TRBV7-6,15
CASSLTGVNTEAFF,TRBJ1-1,TRBV28,14
CATLDTGGGETQYF,TRBJ2-5,TRBV19,14
CAGARRNTEAFF,TRBJ1-1,TRBV30,12
CASSRTGTNTEAFF,TRBJ1-1,TRBV7-2,14
CASSLGGNGEAFF,TRBJ1-1,TRBV12-3/TRBV12-4,13
CASSLPRGPDTQYF,TRBJ2-3,TRBV28,14
CASSYSLGHYPNEQYF,TRBJ2-7,TRBV6-5,16
CASSRHRVRGGDTEAFF,TRBJ1-1,TRBV25-1,17
CSVEVISGYEQYF,TRBJ2-7,TRBV29-1,13
CASSLRTGGTEAFF,TRBJ1-1,TRBV28,14
CSGQEIEAFF,TRBJ1-1,TRBV29-1,10
CASSTTGASGNTIYF,TRBJ1-3,TRBV9,15
CASSQRQSNQPQHF,TRBJ1-5,TRBV3-1/TRBV3-2,14
CAWSSDKNYGYTF,TRBJ1-2,TRBV30,13
CASSLGTGVNSPLHF,TRBJ1-6,TRBV7-2,15
CASSLEPSGGARTDTQYF,TRBJ2-3,TRBV5-1,18
CASSSGGTLQRDTQYF,TRBJ2-3,TRBV19,16
CASSYSGKNNEQFF,TRBJ2-1,TRBV6-5,14
CASSEVMANYGYTF,TRBJ1-2,TRBV7-2,14
CASSPVLRVGYGYTF,TRBJ1-2,TRBV11-2,15
CASSWGQGVANSPLHF,TRBJ1-6,TRBV27,16
CASSPDRVVDTQYF,TRBJ2-3,TRBV4-1,14
CASSLGGDSYGYTF,TRBJ1-2,TRBV11-2,14
CASSYSRQTPDTQYF,TRBJ2-3,TRBV6-5,15
CSVESRGAGGYTF,TRBJ1-2,TRBV29-1,13
CASSPGDSGGYTF,TRBJ1-2,TRBV3-1/TRBV3-2,13
CASSHLTSGSYEQYF,TRBJ2-7,TRBV5-1,15
CASSPQGDNSPLHF,TRBJ1-6,TRBV7-2,14
CASSPGGRAETQYF,TRBJ2-5,TRBV27,14
CASSYSERGGEETQYF,TRBJ2-5,TRBV6-2/TRBV6-3,16
CASSLDTTYEQYF,TRBJ2-7,TRBV12-3/TRBV12-4,13
CASSLTDSGANVLTF,TRBJ2-6,TRBV7-6,15
CASSVATGTGMETQYF,TRBJ2-5,TRBV9,16
CASSFGTGIPEKLFF,TRBJ1-4,TRBV6-2/TRBV6-3,15
CASSSGQGVGREAFF,TRBJ1-1,TRBV5-1,15
CASSYSVWQEPYGYTF,TRBJ1-2,TRBV6-2/TRBV6-3,16
CAWKEVSGNTEAFF,TRBJ1-1,TRBV30,14
CASSAGRVLSLRGQYF,TRBJ2-7,TRBV19,16
CASSRGGADTEAFF,TRBJ1-1,TRBV27,14
CASSFEGIYGYTF,TRBJ1-2,TRBV5-1,13